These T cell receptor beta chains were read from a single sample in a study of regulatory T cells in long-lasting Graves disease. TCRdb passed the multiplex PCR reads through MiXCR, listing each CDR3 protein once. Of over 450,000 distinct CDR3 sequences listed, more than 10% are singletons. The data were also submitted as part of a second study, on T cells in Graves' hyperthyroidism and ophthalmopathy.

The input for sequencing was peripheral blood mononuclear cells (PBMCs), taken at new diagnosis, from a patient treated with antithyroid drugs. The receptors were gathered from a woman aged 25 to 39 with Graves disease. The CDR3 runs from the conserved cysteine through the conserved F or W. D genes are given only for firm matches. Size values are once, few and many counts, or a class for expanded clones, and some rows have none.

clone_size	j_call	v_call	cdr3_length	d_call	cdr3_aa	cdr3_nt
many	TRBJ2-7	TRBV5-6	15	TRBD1	CASSFGTGAISEQYF	TGTGCCAGCAGCTTCGGGACAGGTGCTATTAGCGAGCAGTACTTC
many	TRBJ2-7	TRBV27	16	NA	CASSYFVGPDLHEQYF	TGTGCCAGCAGTTACTTCGTAGGGCCCGACCTCCACGAGCAGTACTTC
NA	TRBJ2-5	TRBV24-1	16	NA	CATSDAVGGGGGTQYF	TGTGCCACCAGTGACGCAGTCGGGGGAGGAGGCGGGACCCAGTACTTC
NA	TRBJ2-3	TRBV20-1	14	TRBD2	CSASSAGGSSTQYF	TGCAGTGCTAGTTCTGCGGGGGGCAGTAGTACGCAGTATTTT
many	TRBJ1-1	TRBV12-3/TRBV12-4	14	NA	CASSPLTGNTEAFF	TGTGCCAGCAGCCCCCTTACAGGCAACACTGAAGCTTTCTTT
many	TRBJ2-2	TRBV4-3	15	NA	CASSHSYSYTGELFF	TGCGCCAGCAGCCACTCCTACAGCTACACCGGGGAGCTGTTTTTT
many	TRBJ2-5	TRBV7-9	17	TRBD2	CASSPKLAGGRGETQYF	TGTGCCAGCAGCCCCAAACTAGCGGGAGGCCGGGGAGAGACCCAGTACTTC
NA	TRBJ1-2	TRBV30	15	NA	CAWVKNSGSFYGYTF	TGTGCCTGGGTAAAAAACAGCGGCTCCTTTTATGGCTACACCTTC
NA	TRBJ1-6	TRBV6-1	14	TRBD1	CASSLPGQGPFFHF	TGTGCCAGCAGCCTCCCGGGACAGGGGCCCTTCTTCCACTTT
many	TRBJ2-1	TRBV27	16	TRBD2	CASSLSAGASYNEQFF	TGTGCCAGCAGTTTATCAGCGGGAGCGTCCTACAATGAGCAGTTCTTC
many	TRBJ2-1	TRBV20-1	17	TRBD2	CSAIGTSGRLVYNEQFF	TGCAGTGCTATCGGGACTAGCGGGAGATTAGTTTACAATGAGCAGTTCTTC
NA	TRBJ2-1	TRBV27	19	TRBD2	CASSFPTLAGGGAYNEQFF	TGTGCCAGCAGTTTCCCGACACTAGCGGGAGGAGGGGCCTACAATGAGCAGTTCTTC
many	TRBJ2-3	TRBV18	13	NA	CASSRGSLDTQYF	TGTGCCAGCTCACGCGGTTCGTTAGATACGCAGTATTTT
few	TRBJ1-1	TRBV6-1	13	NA	CASRTNLYTEAFF	TGTGCCAGCAGGACCAACTTATACACTGAAGCTTTCTTT
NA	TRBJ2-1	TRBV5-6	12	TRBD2	CASSETSGKQFF	TGTGCCAGCAGCGAGACTAGCGGCAAGCAGTTCTTC
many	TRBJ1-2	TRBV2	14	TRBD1	CASSESGTGNGYTF	TGTGCCAGCAGCGAATCCGGGACAGGGAATGGCTACACCTTC
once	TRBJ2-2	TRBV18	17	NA	CASSLEYLMPRTGELFF	TGTGCCAGCTCATTAGAATATTTGATGCCGAGGACCGGGGAGCTGTTTTTT
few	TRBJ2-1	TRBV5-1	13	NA	CASSYEPYNEQSF	TGCGCCAGCAGCTACGAACCCTACAATGAGCAGTCCTTC
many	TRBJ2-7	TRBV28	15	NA	CASSSPGASDYEQYF	TGTGCCAGCAGTTCCCCGGGGGCGAGCGACTACGAGCAGTACTTC
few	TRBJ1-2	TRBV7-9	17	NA	CASSLAHRANPLYGYTF	TGTGCCAGCAGCTTAGCCCACCGGGCCAATCCCCTCTATGGCTACACCTTC
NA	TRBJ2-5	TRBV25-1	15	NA	CASSELGGNQETQYF	TGTGCCAGCAGTGAATTGGGGGGCAACCAAGAGACCCAGTACTTC
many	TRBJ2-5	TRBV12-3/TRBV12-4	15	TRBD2	CASSSPGLAGETQYF	TGTGCCAGCAGTTCACCGGGACTAGCGGGGGAGACCCAGTACTTC
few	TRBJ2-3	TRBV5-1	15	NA	CASRIAGQTTDTQYF	TGCGCCAGCAGGATAGCGGGACAGACCACAGATACGCAGTATTTT
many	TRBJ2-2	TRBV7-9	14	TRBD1	CASNLGQPTGELFF	TGTGCCAGCAATCTGGGACAGCCCACCGGGGAGCTGTTTTTT